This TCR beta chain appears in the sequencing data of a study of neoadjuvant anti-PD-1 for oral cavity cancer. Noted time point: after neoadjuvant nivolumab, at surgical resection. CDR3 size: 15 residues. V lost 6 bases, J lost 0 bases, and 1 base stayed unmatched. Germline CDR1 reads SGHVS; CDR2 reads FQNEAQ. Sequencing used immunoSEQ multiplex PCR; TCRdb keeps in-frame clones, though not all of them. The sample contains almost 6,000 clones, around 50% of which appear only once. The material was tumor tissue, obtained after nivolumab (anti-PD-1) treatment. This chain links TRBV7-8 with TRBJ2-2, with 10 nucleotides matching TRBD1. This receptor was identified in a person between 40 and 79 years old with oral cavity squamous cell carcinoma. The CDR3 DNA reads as TGTGCCAGCAGGACAGGGGGCCCGAACACCGGGGAGCTGTTTTTT. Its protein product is CASRTGGPNTGELFF.